Following are 14 T cell receptor beta chains from one sample sequenced in a study of T cell responses to AZD1222 COVID-19 vaccine (dated by TCRdb to about 2021). The intended sense of this specimen's time point label: about 28 days (+/-7) after the second vaccine dose. Library preparation was by the immunoSEQ multiplex PCR assay. Not all clones reach the TCRdb copy of this immuneACCESS table, which keeps in-frame sequences only. Checked studies attribute under half of the gap to unresolved V genes and leave the rest unexplained. For this sample the table gives 80,000 to 95,000 clones, of which approximately 91% were detected only once. Jointly, the top ten make up 6.9% of the sample. The sequences come from peripheral blood, collected 28 days after the second AZD1222 dose. Receptor source: an adult who received the AZD1222 COVID-19 vaccine.

This rearrangement joins TRBV18 to TRBJ1-3, with D unclear. This CDR3 contains 15 residues. With 5 bases removed from V and 2 bases from J, the gap between germline ends came to 13 bases. Germline V gives CDR1 KGHSH, CDR2 LQKENI. CDR3: CASSDLQITGNTIYF. The CDR3 DNA sequence: TGTGCCAGCTCAGACCTCCAGATTACTGGAAACACCATATATTTT.

There are a few counts of this clone. The chain has TRBV5-1 and TRBJ2-7; D is possibly TRBD1 or TRBD2 (5 bases each). V was cut by 1 base and J by 0 bases, with 11 bases left in between. The CDR3 is made up of 15 amino acids. From germline, CDR1 is SGHRS and CDR2 YFSETQ. CDR3 region: CASSLTAGSSYEQYF. The DNA for the CDR3 is TGCGCCAGCAGCTTGACGGCAGGGAGCTCCTACGAGCAGTACTTC.

This clone was counted a few times. The chain employs TRBV12-3 or TRBV12-4 and TRBJ2-5; tentative D call: TRBD2 (5 bases). V was cut by 1 base and J by 5 bases, with 8 bases left in between. CDR3 length equals 13 residues. In DNA form, the CDR3 reads TGTGCCAGCAGTTTAGGGGAGATGGAGACCCAGTACTTC. It encodes CASSLGEMETQYF.

The chain has TRBV7-9 and TRBJ2-3, with a possible D match to TRBD1 (5 bases). Germline CDR1 reads SEHNR; CDR2 reads FQNEAQ (reference sequence). V gave up 1 base and J gave up 2 bases, with 7 bases separating them. This CDR3 has 14 amino acids. CDR3 sequence reads: CASSLEGLTDTQYF. The CDR3 region has the DNA TGTGCCAGCAGCTTAGAGGGGCTCACAGATACGCAGTATTTT.

This chain uses TRBV19 with TRBJ1-6; 8 nucleotides match TRBD1. V shed 5 bases and J 6 bases; nucleotides not matched to a gene: 9. Germline V gives CDR1 LNHDA, CDR2 SQIVND (reference sequence). This CDR3 comprises 16 residues. CDR3 nucleotides: TGTGCCAGTAGTCCAAGAATGACAGGGGTTAATTCACCCCTCCACTTT. Encoded protein: CASSPRMTGVNSPLHF. Full variable domain (rest looked up from reference TRBV19 and TRBJ1-6): DGGITQSPKYLFRKEGQNVTLSCEQNLNHDAMYWYRQDPGQGLRLIYYSQIVNDFQKGDIAEGYSVSREKKESFPLTVTSAQKNPTAFYLCASSPRMTGVNSPLHFGNGTRLTVT.

The CDR3 loop is CASSQLGHLEAFF. In nucleotides, the CDR3 is TGTGCCAGCAGCCAACTTGGACACCTTGAAGCTTTCTTT. The chain carries TRBV14 and TRBJ1-1; D is perhaps TRBD1 (5 bases). The V gene lost 2 bases and the J gene lost 7 bases, with 11 bases spanning the gap. Germline values: CDR1 SGHDN, CDR2 FVKESK. The CDR3 extends over 13 amino acids.

This sequence joins TRBV18 and TRBJ2-1, with D perhaps matching TRBD1 (5 bases). This CDR3 has 15 amino acids. Germline lookup yields CDR1 KGHSH and CDR2 LQKENI. V was trimmed by 8 bases and J by 0 bases, leaving 14 bases between them. In DNA, the CDR3 is TGTGCCAGCCTCGAGAGACAGAGCTCCTACAATGAGCAGTTCTTC. Its translation: CASLERQSSYNEQFF.

V gene TRBV28 combines with J gene TRBJ1-2; D remains unclear. CDR1 and CDR2 (germline): MDHEN, SYDVKM. The CDR3 loop spans 14 amino acids. Trimming took 2 bases from V and 2 from J, leaving 9 bases between them. In DNA, the CDR3 is TGTGCCAGCAGTTTACTGCGGGGAAACTATGGCTACACCTTC. Translating gives CASSLLRGNYGYTF.

In its sample, this clone was seen once. The chain uses TRBV19 and TRBJ2-3, with D unclear. Trimming removed 4 bases at V and 0 bases at J, with 5 bases between. This CDR3 comprises 13 residues. Germline V CDR1 and CDR2: LNHDA, SQIVND (reference sequence). The CDR3 reads CASSTLSTDTQYF. The CDR3 coding sequence is TGTGCCAGTAGTACCTTGAGCACAGATACGCAGTATTTT.

The chain couples TRBV19 to TRBJ2-3; no clear D gene. The V and J ends lost 5 bases and 5 bases respectively, with 11 bases between them. This CDR3 spans 13 amino acids. CDR1 LNHDA and CDR2 SQIVND come from the germline V gene (reference sequence). CDR3 nucleotide sequence: TGTGCCAGTAGTCTCGAAAGGAGAGATACGCAGTATTTT. Its protein is CASSLERRDTQYF. Using reference TRBV19 and TRBJ2-3 for the parts outside the CDR3, the full variable domain is DGGITQSPKYLFRKEGQNVTLSCEQNLNHDAMYWYRQDPGQGLRLIYYSQIVNDFQKGDIAEGYSVSREKKESFPLTVTSAQKNPTAFYLCASSLERRDTQYFGPGTRLTVL.

The J gene is TRBJ1-2, the V gene TRBV19, with 8 bases fitting TRBD1. Germline V gene data show CDR1 as LNHDA and CDR2 as SQIVND (reference sequence). J gave up 6 bases and V 4 bases, and 7 bases lay outside the gene matches. The CDR3 consists of 14 residues. CDR3 protein: CASSTAGQVDGYTF. In nucleotides, the CDR3 is TGTGCCAGTAGTACCGCGGGACAGGTAGATGGCTACACCTTC. The whole variable domain, filled in from reference TRBV19 and TRBJ1-2, reads DGGITQSPKYLFRKEGQNVTLSCEQNLNHDAMYWYRQDPGQGLRLIYYSQIVNDFQKGDIAEGYSVSREKKESFPLTVTSAQKNPTAFYLCASSTAGQVDGYTFGSGTRLTVV.

The chain links TRBV29-1 to TRBJ2-2; D might be TRBD1 (5 bases). The CDR3 runs to 13 residues. Germline lookup yields CDR1 SQVTM and CDR2 ANQGSEA. The V end was cut by 4 bases, the J end by 0 bases, with 6 bases between. DNA for the CDR3: TGCAGCGTTGCAGGGTCGAACACCGGGGAGCTGTTTTTT. Translated: CSVAGSNTGELFF.

V and J are TRBV3-1 (or the pseudogene TRBV3-2) and TRBJ2-5, with D hard to call. Per the germline V gene, CDR1 is LGHDT and CDR2 is YNNKEL (reference sequence). The length of the CDR3 is 15 residues. Trimming removed 1 base at V and 4 bases at J, with 13 bases between. CDR3 protein: CASSQAMSVGETQYF. The DNA for the CDR3 is TGTGCCAGCAGCCAAGCGATGAGCGTGGGAGAGACCCAGTACTTC.

In its sample, this clone was seen once. The chain carries TRBV13 and TRBJ1-1, with no clear D. Germline CDR1 PRHDT, CDR2 FYEKMQ (reference sequence). The CDR3 has 14 residues. Trimming stripped 8 bases from V and 1 base from J, with 14 bases between. This chain's CDR3 is CASSQYSENTEAFF. CDR3 DNA sequence: TGTGCCAGCTCTCAGTATAGCGAGAACACTGAAGCTTTCTTT.